The clone carrying this T cell receptor beta chain was counted a few times. These data belong to a study of T cell repertoires in cytomegalovirus infection. One entry per CDR3 protein, called by TCRdb with MiXCR from the reads. The sample contains about 320,000 distinct CDR3 sequences, 8% to 10% of which appear only once. CDR1 and CDR2 from the germline V gene are LNHNV and YYDKDF (reference sequence). J was trimmed by 4 bases and V by 0 bases; bases with no gene match: 6. The CDR3 totals 16 residues. The chain couples TRBV15 to TRBJ1-3; TRBD1 agrees at 7 bases. Sequencing was done on a sample of PBMCs. This clonotype was obtained from a human donor in good health (CMV status not recorded). Some clones in this sample may be carry-over from other donors' samples. This chain's CDR3 is CATSRDNRGLGNTIYF. DNA of the CDR3: TGTGCCACCAGCAGAGATAACAGGGGTTTGGGAAACACCATATATTTT.